A selection of T cell receptor beta chains follows, all from one sample in a study of tumor-infiltrating lymphocytes in primary liver carcinoma. TCRdb re-called the multiplex PCR reads through MiXCR, storing one row per CDR3 protein. The table lists 80,000 or so distinct CDR3 sequences, 60% to 80% of them singletons. What was sequenced was liver tumor tissue from sampling region 4. These receptors were taken from a woman aged 60-75 years with primary liver carcinoma and hepatitis B virus infection. Each CDR3 is given with its conserved first and last residue. D genes are given only for firm matches. Clone size is stated in some rows and not others, as once, few, many or a class when expanded.

size	V	J	D	DNA	CDR3
NA	TRBV10-2	TRBJ2-3	TRBD1	TGCACCAGCACAATGATAACCGGGACAGGGGAACCTTCGCGGTATTTT	CTSTMITGTGEPSRYF
NA	TRBV5-6	TRBJ2-1	NA	TGTGCCAGCAGCCTGGCTCTGCCGGGATTAGCGCAACGCTCCTACAATGAGAAGTTCTTC	CASSLALPGLAQRSYNEKFF
once	TRBV4-1	TRBJ2-7	NA	TGCGCCAGCAACCAAGCCGAAAGTTCCTACGAGCAGTACTTC	CASNQAESSYEQYF
NA	TRBV5-1	TRBJ2-3	TRBD2	TGCGCCAGCAGCTTTGCCGGGAGGGTAGCAAATACGCAGTATTTT	CASSFAGRVANTQYF
NA	TRBV29-1	TRBJ1-2	TRBD1	TGTAGCGTTCATCAGGGGGCAAGGGGCCACACCTTC	CSVHQGARGHTF
NA	TRBV6-6	TRBJ2-2	TRBD1	TGTGCCAGCAAGCCCGGGACAGGGGTCAACCGGGAGCTTTTTTTT	CASKPGTGVNRELFF
NA	TRBV6-1	TRBJ2-1	TRBD2	TGTGCCACCAGTGCATCTAACGGGAGGGCCCTGTACAATGAGCAGTTCTTC	CATSASNGRALYNEQFF
many	TRBV10-3	TRBJ1-4	NA	TGTGCCATCAGTGAGCGGGGAACTAATGAAAAACTGTTTTTT	CAISERGTNEKLFF
NA	TRBV4-1	TRBJ1-5	NA	TGCGCCGGCAGCCACACCACGGGGGGGAATAGCAATCAGCCCCAGCATTTT	CAGSHTTGGNSNQPQHF
NA	TRBV12-3/TRBV12-4	TRBJ2-5	TRBD1	TGTGCCAGCAGTGCGGACAGGGCGTGGGCCCAGTACTTC	CASSADRAWAQYF
NA	TRBV15	TRBJ1-2	NA	TGTGCCGCCAGCAGAGATTCGCAGGGGAACTATGGCTACACCTTC	CAASRDSQGNYGYTF